The rows below give T cell receptor beta chains drawn from one sample of a study of T cell changes during pregnancy in multiple sclerosis. Profiled with immunoSEQ multiplex PCR; TCRdb holds only in-frame clones, not every one. The top ten clones hold over 1.5% of a sample with 50,000 to 65,000 clones, approximately 88% of them seen once. Source: peripheral blood, taken in the first trimester of pregnancy. All receptors come from a female donor with multiple sclerosis, enrolled in a pregnancy study. The CDR3 runs from the conserved cysteine through the conserved F or W. Fields, in order: V gene, J gene, clone size, D gene, CDR3 DNA, CDR3 protein. A D gene is named only where the DNA matches it firmly. Clone size is stated in some rows and not others, as once, few, many or a class when expanded.

TRBV10-2	TRBJ2-1	NA	NA	TGCGCCAGCAGGACACCAAAGGGGAAGTCCTACAATGAGCAGTTCTTC	CASRTPKGKSYNEQFF
TRBV13	TRBJ2-2	NA	NA	TGTGCCAGCAGCCCCAATTGGGTTCAAGCGGTAACCTCCGGGGAGCTGTTTTTT	CASSPNWVQAVTSGELFF
TRBV4-2	TRBJ2-2	NA	TRBD2	TGTGCCAGCAGCCAAGAGGGACTAGCGGGAGAGAGCGGGGAGCTGTTTTTT	CASSQEGLAGESGELFF
TRBV28	TRBJ2-7	NA	TRBD1	TGTGCCAGCAGTGTGAGACACAGGGGCTACGAGCAGTACTTC	CASSVRHRGYEQYF
TRBV11-2	TRBJ2-7	NA	NA	TGTGCCAGCAGCTACTATAGGGGACTCTCCTACGAGCAGTACTTC	CASSYYRGLSYEQYF
TRBV6-1	TRBJ2-2	NA	NA	TGTGCCAGCAGTGAATCGGTCGGGGAGCTGTTTTTT	CASSESVGELFF
TRBV29-1	TRBJ2-1	NA	NA	TGCAGCTCACCGGGGGATGAGCAGTTCTTC	CSSPGDEQFF
TRBV5-1	TRBJ2-1	NA	NA	TGCGCCAGCAGCTTCACTACATACAATGAGCAGTTCTTC	CASSFTTYNEQFF
TRBV6-4	TRBJ2-1	NA	NA	TGTGCCAGCAGTGACGGGAGCTCCTACAATGAGCAGTTCTTC	CASSDGSSYNEQFF
TRBV27	TRBJ2-7	few	NA	TGTGCCAGCAGTTACAAAAGCTCCTACGAGCAGTACTTC	CASSYKSSYEQYF
TRBV5-5	TRBJ2-1	NA	NA	TGTGCCTCTCTTAAACAGGGTAACTACAATGAGCAGTTCTTC	CASLKQGNYNEQFF
TRBV29-1	TRBJ1-1	NA	NA	TGCAGCGTTGAACAGGGGCTGGGGGACACTGAAGCTTTCTTT	CSVEQGLGDTEAFF
TRBV4-3	TRBJ1-5	NA	NA	TGCGCCAGCAGCCAAGAGGCAGTGTCAGGGCATCAGCCCCAGCATTTT	CASSQEAVSGHQPQHF
TRBV6-1	TRBJ2-7	NA	TRBD2	TGTGCCAGCAGCCGGACTAGCACCTCCTACGAGCAGTACTTC	CASSRTSTSYEQYF
TRBV18	TRBJ2-1	NA	NA	TGTGCCAGCTCACCCGGCACGGGACTCAATGAGCAGTTCTTC	CASSPGTGLNEQFF
TRBV7-2	TRBJ1-5	NA	TRBD1	TGTGCCAGCAGCCCGGGACAGGGTGACGGTCAGCCCCAGCATTTT	CASSPGQGDGQPQHF